Below are 25 T cell receptor beta chains sequenced from a single sample in a study of blood T cell repertoires in COVID-19. TCRdb's copy holds only in-frame clones and misses some; the assay was immunoSEQ multiplex PCR. Of some 260,000 clones in the sample, around 90% were seen once. The sample taken for sequencing was peripheral blood. The origin of the receptors is a woman in her twenties or thirties with acute or convalescent COVID-19.

This rearrangement joins TRBV5-1 to TRBJ2-1, with TRBD2 matching over 9 bases. CDR1 and CDR2 (germline): SGHRS, YFSETQ. The CDR3 is 16 residues long. With V trimmed by 5 bases and J by 9 bases, 15 bases remained unmatched. In nucleotides, the CDR3 is TGCGCCAGCAGAAGGGGCGTGCGGGAGGGCCAAGGTGAGCAGTTCTTC. It translates to CASRRGVREGQGEQFF.

The V and J genes are TRBV5-1 and TRBJ2-3; D is undetermined. Per the germline V gene, CDR1 is SGHRS and CDR2 is YFSETQ. CDR3 size: 15 residues. The V and J ends lost 1 base and 1 base respectively, with 10 bases between them. Written as DNA, the CDR3 is TGCGCCAGCAGCTTGCAGGATTCGGGCACAGATACGCAGTATTTT. It translates to CASSLQDSGTDTQYF.

This clone is a singleton in its sample. A junction end diverges from the germline sequence, so it may reflect a read error. The V gene is TRBV29-1, the J gene TRBJ2-1, with D perhaps assigned TRBD1 or TRBD2 (5 bases each). Germline V gene lookup returns CDR1 SQVTM and CDR2 ANQGSEA. This CDR3 contains 13 residues. This CDR3 reads CSVEADTYNEQFF. The CDR3 DNA reads as TGCAGCGTGGAAGCGGACACGTACAATGAGCAGTTCTTC.

V gene TRBV14 combines with J gene TRBJ2-1; 9 bases fit TRBD2. Per germline, CDR1 SGHDN and CDR2 FVKESK. The V gene end was trimmed by 4 bases and the J gene end by 3 bases; junction bases not matched to a gene: 1. This CDR3 comprises 14 residues. The CDR3 spells CASSLSGSYNEQFF. The CDR3 nucleotides are TGTGCCAGCAGCCTTAGCGGGAGCTACAATGAGCAGTTCTTC.

The chain carries TRBV4-3 and TRBJ2-3; D may be TRBD2 (6 bases). From germline, CDR1 is LGHNA and CDR2 YSLEER. This CDR3 contains 20 residues. The V gene lost 2 bases and the J gene lost 0 bases, with 24 bases spanning the gap. Here the CDR3 reads CASSQNDRSPGTGSTDTQYF. The CDR3 DNA sequence: TGCGCCAGCAGCCAAAACGATAGGAGTCCCGGGACTGGAAGCACAGATACGCAGTATTTT.

The V call is TRBV5-4, the J call TRBJ2-5; D might be TRBD1 (6 bases). The CDR3 consists of 15 residues. Per the germline V gene, CDR1 is SGHNT and CDR2 is YYREEE (reference sequence). Trimming left V 1 base short and J 0 bases short, with 10 bases between. In DNA, the CDR3 is TGTGCCAGCAGCTTGCCTCAGGGGAACCAAGAGACCCAGTACTTC. It encodes CASSLPQGNQETQYF. The variable domain in full, completed from reference TRBV5-4 and TRBJ2-5, reads ETGVTQSPTHLIKTRGQQVTLRCSSQSGHNTVSWYQQALGQGPQFIFQYYREEENGRGNFPPRFSGLQFPNYSSELNVNALELDDSALYLCASSLPQGNQETQYFGPGTRLLVL.

V and J are TRBV24-1 and TRBJ2-5; D is possibly TRBD2 (6 bases). The CDR3 runs to 13 residues. Germline lookup yields CDR1 KGHDR and CDR2 SFDVKD. V lost 3 bases and J lost 7, with 11 bases in between. Here the CDR3 reads CATSDGTGRTQYF. Here the CDR3 DNA reads TGTGCCACCAGTGATGGGACTGGTCGGACCCAGTACTTC.

The chain has TRBV4-3 and TRBJ1-4; 7 bases agree with TRBD1. CDR1 and CDR2 from the germline V gene are LGHNA and YSLEER. The CDR3 extends over 16 amino acids. With V trimmed by 0 bases and J by 7 bases, 8 bases remained unmatched. CDR3 nucleotide sequence: TGCGCCAGCAGCCAAGATGAAGGGGGCGGCAGTGAAAAACTGTTTTTT. Its protein product is CASSQDEGGGSEKLFF.

The chain carries TRBV18 and TRBJ2-5; TRBD2 matches at 12 bases. The V and J ends lost 0 bases and 4 bases, in that order; junction bases with no gene match: 9. The CDR3 has 18 amino acids. Germline CDR1 reads KGHSH; CDR2 reads LQKENI. The CDR3 sequence is CASSPPSSGRALGETQYF. Here the CDR3 DNA reads TGTGCCAGCTCACCACCGTCTAGCGGGAGGGCCCTGGGAGAGACCCAGTACTTC.

V usage is TRBV5-1 and J usage is TRBJ2-5; 7 bases match TRBD1. Trimming at V came to 3 bases and at J to 3 bases, leaving 8 bases not matched to a gene. The CDR3 consists of 15 residues. The germline V gene encodes CDR1 SGHRS and CDR2 YFSETQ. CDR3 loop: CASSSQTGTEETQYF. The CDR3 coding sequence is TGCGCCAGCAGCTCACAGACCGGGACAGAAGAGACCCAGTACTTC.

This rearrangement joins TRBV27 to TRBJ2-1, with 16 bases matching TRBD2. V was pared by 8 bases and J by 6 bases, with 7 bases of the junction left unmatched. CDR3 length: 16 amino acids. Germline CDR1 and CDR2: MNHEY and SMNVEV (reference sequence). The CDR3 nucleotides are TGTGCCAGCTCGGGACTAGCGGGAGGGGAGCCCAATGAGCAGTTCTTC. It yields the protein CASSGLAGGEPNEQFF.

Regarding this clone: Germline is not matched at one junction end, which may reflect a read error. The J gene is TRBJ2-1, the V gene TRBV7-7; TRBD2 matches 7 bases. The CDR3 runs 15 residues. From germline, CDR1 is SSHAT and CDR2 FNYEAQ (reference sequence). CDR3: CASSSSSGTYNEQFF. The CDR3 DNA reads TGTGCTAGCAGCTCCTCTAGCGGAACCTACAATGAGCAGTTCTTC. Looking up the rest from reference TRBV7-7 and TRBJ2-1 gives the full variable domain: GAGVSQSPRYKVTKRGQDVTLRCDPISSHATLYWYQQALGQGPEFLTYFNYEAQPDKSGLPSDRFSAERPEGSISTLTIQRTEQRDSAMYRCASSSSSGTYNEQFFGPGTRLTVL.

This clone was observed a single time. This sequence joins TRBV25-1 and TRBJ1-6; D remains unclear. This CDR3 has 14 amino acids. The germline gives CDR1 MGHDK, CDR2 SYGVNS. V gave up 6 bases and J gave up 5 bases, with 11 bases separating them. CDR3 bases: TGTGCCAGCAGCCGGCGGCAGAATAATTCACCCCTCCACTTT. It translates to CASSRRQNNSPLHF.

The chain employs TRBV7-9 and TRBJ2-2; D is perhaps TRBD1 (5 bases). V gave up 0 bases and J gave up 0 bases, with 11 bases separating them. Per the germline V gene, CDR1 is SEHNR and CDR2 is FQNEAQ (reference sequence). The CDR3 loop spans 17 amino acids. The chain's CDR3 is CASSLAQAIPNTGELFF. In DNA form, the CDR3 reads TGTGCCAGCAGCTTAGCACAGGCCATTCCGAACACCGGGGAGCTGTTTTTT.

The CDR3 DNA is TGTGCCAGCAGCGTAGGGACAGGCCTACCCCTGGACGAGCAGTACTTC. Its protein is CASSVGTGLPLDEQYF. This chain joins TRBV9 and TRBJ2-7, with TRBD1 matching 7 bases. Per germline, CDR1 SGDLS and CDR2 YYNGEE. The CDR3 loop spans 16 amino acids. With V trimmed by 0 bases and J by 5 bases, 11 bases remained unmatched.

The chain is built from TRBV6-5 and TRBJ1-6; D call uncertain. The V end lost 0 bases, the J end lost 11 bases, and 8 bases lay between the germline ends. The length of the CDR3 is 13 residues. Looked up from germline, CDR1 is MNHEY and CDR2 is SVGAGI. The CDR3 bases are TGTGCCAGCAGTTACTCGATTCAGGCACCCCTCCACTTT. Translation gives CASSYSIQAPLHF.

This clone came up once. This sequence joins TRBV3-1 (or the pseudogene TRBV3-2) and TRBJ2-1, with TRBD2 matching over 11 bases. J was trimmed by 6 bases and V by 1 base; bases with no gene match: 2. The length of the CDR3 is 15 residues. The germline V gene encodes CDR1 LGHDT and CDR2 YNNKEL (reference sequence). DNA for the CDR3: TGTGCCAGCAGCCAAGTTAGCGGGAGGGCCAATGAGCAGTTCTTC. Translating it yields CASSQVSGRANEQFF.

V gene TRBV30 combines with J gene TRBJ2-5; 7 bases align to TRBD1. The CDR3 is 15 residues long. Germline V gives CDR1 GTSNPN, CDR2 SVGIG (reference sequence). With 1 base clipped from V and 4 bases from J, the junction kept 9 bases outside the gene matches. The CDR3 DNA follows: TGTGCCTGGAGTGGGGGACAGACGAGTAGAGAGACCCAGTACTTC. Translation: CAWSGGQTSRETQYF.

V gene TRBV19 combines with J gene TRBJ1-1; 8 bases map to TRBD1. This CDR3 comprises 14 residues. The J segment lost 1 base and the V segment lost 5 bases, leaving 3 bases of the junction unmatched. Germline V gene data show CDR1 as LNHDA and CDR2 as SQIVND (reference sequence). The CDR3 DNA reads TGTGCCAGTAGTGTGGACAGGGAGAACACTGAAGCTTTCTTT. Translation: CASSVDRENTEAFF.

This clone has more than one count but fewer than ten. The chain is built from TRBV30 and TRBJ2-2, with 10 bases that match TRBD1. The CDR3 covers 14 residues. The germline V gene has CDR1 GTSNPN and CDR2 SVGIG (reference sequence). V lost 5 bases, J lost 5 bases, and 5 bases stayed unmatched. The CDR3 bases are TGTGCCTGGGCCGGGACAGGGGTGACCGGGGAGCTGTTTTTT. Amino acids: CAWAGTGVTGELFF.

CDR3 sequence reads: CAWSVGGQGNQPQHF. CDR3 DNA: TGTGCCTGGAGTGTAGGGGGACAGGGGAATCAGCCCCAGCATTTT. The chain employs TRBV30 and TRBJ1-5; 10 nucleotides align to TRBD1. The CDR3 spans 15 residues. The ends lost 0 bases at V and 4 bases at J; junction bases unmatched: 3. Germline CDR1 is GTSNPN and CDR2 is SVGIG (reference sequence).

J is TRBJ2-4 and V is TRBV19; D unclear. The CDR3 length is 15 residues. Germline assignment: CDR1 LNHDA and CDR2 SQIVND (reference sequence). V shed 3 bases and J shed 4 bases, with 13 bases lying between them. The CDR3 region is CASSMSGITKNIQYF. CDR3 sequence (DNA): TGTGCCAGTAGTATGTCTGGCATAACGAAAAACATTCAGTACTTC.

The chain joins TRBV6-2 or TRBV6-3 to TRBJ2-3; 7 bases line up with TRBD2. J gave up 3 bases and V 0 bases, and 15 bases lay outside the gene matches. CDR1 MNHEY and CDR2 SVGEGT come from the germline V gene. This CDR3 has 19 residues. The CDR3 DNA sequence: TGTGCCAGCAGTTACTCTGGACACCTAGCGGCAAGGCTTACAGATACGCAGTATTTT. Its translation: CASSYSGHLAARLTDTQYF.

V usage is TRBV11-3 and J usage is TRBJ2-7, with D unresolved. The CDR3 totals 14 residues. V lost 3 bases and J 0 bases, leaving 9 bases between the germline ends. Germline CDR1 and CDR2: SGHNT and YENEEA. CDR3 DNA: TGTGCCAGCAGCTTCACATACAACTCCTACGAGCAGTACTTC. Translating gives CASSFTYNSYEQYF.

The J gene is TRBJ2-7, the V gene TRBV5-4, with D tentatively TRBD2 (5 bases). V gave up 0 bases and J gave up 3 bases, with 13 bases separating them. CDR3 length: 15 residues. Germline V gene data show CDR1 as SGHNT and CDR2 as YYREEE (reference sequence). This CDR3 is CASSLAGISGYEQYF. DNA of the CDR3: TGTGCCAGCAGCTTGGCGGGGATTTCGGGCTACGAGCAGTACTTC.